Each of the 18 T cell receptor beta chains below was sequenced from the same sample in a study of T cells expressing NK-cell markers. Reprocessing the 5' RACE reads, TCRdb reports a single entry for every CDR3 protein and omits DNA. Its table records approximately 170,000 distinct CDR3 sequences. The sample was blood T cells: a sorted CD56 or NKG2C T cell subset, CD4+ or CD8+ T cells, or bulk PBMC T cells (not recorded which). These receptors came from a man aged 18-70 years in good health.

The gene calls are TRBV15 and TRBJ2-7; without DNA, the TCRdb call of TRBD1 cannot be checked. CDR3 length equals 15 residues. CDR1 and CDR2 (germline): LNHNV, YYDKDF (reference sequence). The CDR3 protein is CATSRDGNRGYEQYF. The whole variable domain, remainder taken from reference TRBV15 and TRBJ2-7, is DAMVIQNPRYQVTQFGKPVTLSCSQTLNHNVMYWYQQKSSQAPKLLFHYYDKDFNNEADTPDNFQSRRPNTSFCFLDIRSPGLGDTAMYLCATSRDGNRGYEQYFGPGTRLTVT.

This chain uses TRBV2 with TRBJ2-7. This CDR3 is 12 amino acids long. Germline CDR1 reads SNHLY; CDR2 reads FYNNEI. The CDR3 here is CASGIPTYEQYF. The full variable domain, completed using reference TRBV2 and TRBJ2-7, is EPEVTQTPSHQVTQMGQEVILRCVPISNHLYFYWYRQILGQKVEFLVSFYNNEISEKSEIFDDQFSVERPDGSNFTLKIRSTKLEDSAMYFCASGIPTYEQYFGPGTRLTVT.

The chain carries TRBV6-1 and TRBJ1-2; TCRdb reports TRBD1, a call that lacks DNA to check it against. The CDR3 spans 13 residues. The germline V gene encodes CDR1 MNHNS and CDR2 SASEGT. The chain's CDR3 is CASSGRALGGYTF.

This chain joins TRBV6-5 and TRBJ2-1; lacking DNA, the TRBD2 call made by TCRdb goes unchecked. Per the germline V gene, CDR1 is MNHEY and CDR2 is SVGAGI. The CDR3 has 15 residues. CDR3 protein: CASSYSGLGASEQFF.

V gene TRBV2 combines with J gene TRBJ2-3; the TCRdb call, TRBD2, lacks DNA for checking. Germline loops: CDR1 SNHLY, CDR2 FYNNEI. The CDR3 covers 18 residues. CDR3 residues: CASSEARVGTSIYDTQYF.

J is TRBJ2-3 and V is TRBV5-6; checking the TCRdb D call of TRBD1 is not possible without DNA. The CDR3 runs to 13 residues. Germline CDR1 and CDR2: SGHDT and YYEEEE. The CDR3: CASSGEPGVTQYF.

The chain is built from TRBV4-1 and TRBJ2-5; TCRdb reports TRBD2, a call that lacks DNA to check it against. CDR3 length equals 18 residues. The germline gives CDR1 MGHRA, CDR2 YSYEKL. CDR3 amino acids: CASSQDEDANGRQETQYF.

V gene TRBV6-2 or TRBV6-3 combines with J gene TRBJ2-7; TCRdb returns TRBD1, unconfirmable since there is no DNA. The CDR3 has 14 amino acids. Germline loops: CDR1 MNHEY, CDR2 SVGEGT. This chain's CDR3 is CASSPRDRRYEQYF.

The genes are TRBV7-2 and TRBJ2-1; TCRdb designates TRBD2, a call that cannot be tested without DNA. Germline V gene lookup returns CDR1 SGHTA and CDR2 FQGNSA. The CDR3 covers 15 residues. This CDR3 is CASSLELAGGFEQFF.

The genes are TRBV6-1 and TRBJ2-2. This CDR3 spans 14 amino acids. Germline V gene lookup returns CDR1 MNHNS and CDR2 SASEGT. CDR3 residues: CASSVVENTGELFF.

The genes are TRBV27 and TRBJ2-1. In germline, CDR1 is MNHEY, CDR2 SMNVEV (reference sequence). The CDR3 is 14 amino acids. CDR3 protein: CASSYGGPNNEQFF.

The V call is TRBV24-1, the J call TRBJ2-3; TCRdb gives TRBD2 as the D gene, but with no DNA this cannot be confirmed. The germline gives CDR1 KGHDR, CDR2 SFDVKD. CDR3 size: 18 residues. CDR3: CATSSVGKGPRSTDTQYF.

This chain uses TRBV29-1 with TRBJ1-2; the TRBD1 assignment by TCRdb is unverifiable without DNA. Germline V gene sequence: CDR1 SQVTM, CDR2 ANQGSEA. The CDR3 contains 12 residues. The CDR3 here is CSVDTGGNGYTF.

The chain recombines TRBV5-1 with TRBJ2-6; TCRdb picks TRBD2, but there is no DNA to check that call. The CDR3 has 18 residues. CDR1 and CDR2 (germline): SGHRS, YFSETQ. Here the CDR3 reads CASSAQAGGSSGANVLTF.

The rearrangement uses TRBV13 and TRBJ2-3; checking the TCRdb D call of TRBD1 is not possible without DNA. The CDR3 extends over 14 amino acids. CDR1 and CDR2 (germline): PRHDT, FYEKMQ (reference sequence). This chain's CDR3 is CASKRGEYTDTQYF.

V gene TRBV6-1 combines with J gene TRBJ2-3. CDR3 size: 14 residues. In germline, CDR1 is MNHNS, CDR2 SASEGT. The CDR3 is CASSHLGITDTQYF.

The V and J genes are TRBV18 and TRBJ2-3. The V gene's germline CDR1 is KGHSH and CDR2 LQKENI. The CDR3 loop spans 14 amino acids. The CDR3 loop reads CASSPVSGRDTQYF.

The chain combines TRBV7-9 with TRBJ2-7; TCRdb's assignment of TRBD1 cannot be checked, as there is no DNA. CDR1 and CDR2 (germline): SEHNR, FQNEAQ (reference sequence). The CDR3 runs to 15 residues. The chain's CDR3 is CASSLSGQGVAEQYF.